A selection of T cell receptor beta chains follows, all from one sample in a study of blood T cell repertoires in COVID-19. TCRdb's copy holds only in-frame clones and misses some; the assay was immunoSEQ multiplex PCR. The repertoire includes 50,000 to 80,000 clones, approximately 90% of them detected once, and around a tenth sits in the top ten. The sequenced sample was PBMCs or T cells enriched from blood (not recorded which). The receptors were sampled from a woman aged 40 to 55 who had recovered from COVID-19. Each CDR3 is given with its conserved first and last residue. The D gene is left open where the match is weak.

V,D,CDR3
TRBV5-8,.,CASSLDPLRGETQYF
TRBV15,.,CATGRGVSNQPQHF
TRBV19,.,CASKRGGGRGVNEKLFF
TRBV18,TRBD2,CASSPTLAGNHEQFF
TRBV5-3,.,CARSLGETNEQFF
TRBV3-1/TRBV3-2,.,CASSQMGGPNYGYTF
TRBV4-2,.,CASSQDTPGTSTEAFF
TRBV11-1,.,CASSLRGFGELFF
TRBV9,.,CASSADSREQYF
TRBV7-9,.,CASSLVGDRETQYF